Below are 20 T cell receptor beta chains sequenced from a single sample in a study of CXCR3-negative and CXCR3-positive naive CD8 T cells. 5' RACE with UMI labels generated the TRB cDNA libraries. TCRdb re-analyzed the 5' RACE reads; it lists each CDR3 protein once, without DNA. This table holds some 9,600 distinct CDR3 sequences. The sample consisted of naive CXCR3- CD8+ T cells from blood. Subset indicated: CD45RO-CCR7+CD27+CD95- naive CD8+ T cells lacking CXCR3 (TNR3-). The receptors derive from a human donor in good health. Some clones in this sample may be carry-over from other donors' samples.

V usage is TRBV4-3 and J usage is TRBJ2-2. In germline, CDR1 is LGHNA, CDR2 YSLEER. CDR3 length: 15 residues. The CDR3 protein is CASSQGPGNTWELFF.

This clonotype is medium-sized by frequency. The chain carries TRBV4-1 and TRBJ1-1. The CDR3 extends over 12 amino acids. Germline CDR1 MGHRA, CDR2 YSYEKL. CDR3 in amino acids: CASSQDLAEAFF.

V usage is TRBV6-5 and J usage is TRBJ2-1; the D call of TRBD1 rests on TCRdb alone, since no DNA is present to check it. Per germline, CDR1 MNHEY and CDR2 SVGAGI. This CDR3 has 14 residues. CDR3 sequence reads: CASSYSVPGNEQFF.

Judged by frequency, this clonotype is medium-sized. CDR3 sequence reads: CASSSYRLAGSTGELFF. The V and J genes are TRBV12-3 or TRBV12-4 and TRBJ2-2; TCRdb's assignment of TRBD2 cannot be checked, as there is no DNA. The CDR3 totals 17 residues.

Its frequency marks this clonotype as medium-sized. The V gene is TRBV7-2, the J gene TRBJ2-3. CDR3 length equals 15 residues. Germline CDR1 is SGHTA and CDR2 is FQGNSA. The CDR3 is CASSLLDRGTDTQYF.

In terms of frequency, this clonotype is medium-sized (0.01 to 0.1%). V and J are TRBV20-1 and TRBJ1-1. Germline CDR1 is DFQATT and CDR2 is SNEGSKA (reference sequence). CDR3 length equals 14 residues. The CDR3 sequence: CSAITWSSDTEAFF.

The J gene is TRBJ2-1, the V gene TRBV5-1; TCRdb's assignment of TRBD2 cannot be checked, as there is no DNA. Germline V gene sequence: CDR1 SGHRS, CDR2 YFSETQ. This CDR3 has 17 amino acids. The CDR3 loop reads CASSSDALLADYNEQFF.

The chain joins TRBV11-2 to TRBJ2-7; TCRdb lists TRBD1, though no DNA is available to test this call. Germline-derived CDR1 and CDR2 are SGHAT and FQNNGV. CDR3 length equals 15 residues. The CDR3 sequence is CASSLVGDRYYEQYF.

CDR3 sequence: CSVEGTTTGDTQYF. The rearrangement uses TRBV29-1 and TRBJ2-3; absent DNA, TCRdb's TRBD1 call cannot be checked. The CDR3 is made up of 14 amino acids. The V gene's germline CDR1 is SQVTM and CDR2 ANQGSEA.

Frequency places this clonotype as medium-sized (0.01 to 0.1%). This chain uses TRBV25-1 with TRBJ2-5; TCRdb lists TRBD1, though no DNA is available to test this call. The germline CDR1 and CDR2 sequences are MGHDK and SYGVNS. There are 15 residues in the CDR3. CDR3 sequence: CASSLTGGWQETQYF.

The chain is built from TRBV9 and TRBJ1-1; TCRdb outputs TRBD1, but without DNA this stays unchecked. Germline V lookup: CDR1 SGDLS, CDR2 YYNGEE. This CDR3 contains 13 residues. CDR3 region: CASSSQGPTEAFF. The full variable domain, completed using reference TRBV9 and TRBJ1-1, is DSGVTQTPKHLITATGQRVTLRCSPRSGDLSVYWYQQSLDQGLQFLIQYYNGEERAKGNILERFSAQQFPDLHSELNLSSLELGDSALYFCASSSQGPTEAFFGQGTRLTVV.

The chain carries TRBV5-6 and TRBJ2-1. Germline V gene data show CDR1 as SGHDT and CDR2 as YYEEEE. There are 13 residues in the CDR3. CDR3 residues: CASRFTVYNEQFF.

V is TRBV3-1 and J is TRBJ2-5. CDR1 and CDR2 from the germline V gene are LGHDT and YNNKEL (reference sequence). The CDR3 consists of 15 residues. The CDR3 sequence is CASSQDKRTQETQYF.

V is TRBV27 and J is TRBJ1-5; TCRdb designates TRBD1, a call that cannot be tested without DNA. CDR1 and CDR2 from the germline V gene are MNHEY and SMNVEV (reference sequence). The CDR3 is 13 residues long. The CDR3 sequence is CASSSRGNQPQHF.

The chain has TRBV20-1 and TRBJ2-3; TCRdb calls TRBD2, which cannot be checked without DNA. There are 17 residues in the CDR3. Germline V gene data show CDR1 as DFQATT and CDR2 as SNEGSKA (reference sequence). The CDR3 loop reads CSQLVSALAGGPNTQYF.

Considering frequency, this clonotype is medium-sized (0.01 to 0.1%). The rearrangement joins TRBV12-3 or TRBV12-4 to TRBJ2-5. This CDR3 spans 12 amino acids. CDR3 protein: CASSSTPETQYF.

This clonotype is identified as medium-sized from frequency. The chain couples TRBV5-1 to TRBJ2-2. CDR1 is SGHRS, CDR2 YFSETQ, per germline. The CDR3 is 16 amino acids. The CDR3 loop reads CASSLAYGRDTGELFF.

The chain has TRBV20-1 and TRBJ2-5. The CDR3 extends over 15 amino acids. Germline V gives CDR1 DFQATT, CDR2 SNEGSKA (reference sequence). This CDR3 is CSARDLILPSETQYF.

The chain carries TRBV20-1 and TRBJ2-1. The germline V gene encodes CDR1 DFQATT and CDR2 SNEGSKA (reference sequence). The CDR3 is made up of 12 amino acids. The CDR3 loop reads CSASSRRNEQFF.

Considering frequency, this clonotype is medium-sized (0.01 to 0.1%). The chain combines TRBV20-1 with TRBJ1-1; TCRdb returns TRBD1, unconfirmable since there is no DNA. Germline CDR1 DFQATT, CDR2 SNEGSKA (reference sequence). This CDR3 region has 11 residues. The CDR3 sequence: CSARRDREAFF.